This T cell receptor beta chain emerged from a study of OX40 agonist ivuxolimab in advanced cancers. V was clipped by 2 bases and J by 0 bases, with 16 bases between them. The length of the CDR3 is 18 residues. Looked up from germline, CDR1 is PRHDT and CDR2 is FYEKMQ (reference sequence). Sequencing used immunoSEQ multiplex PCR; TCRdb keeps in-frame clones, though not all of them. The table includes around 64,000 clones, more than 70% detected once. This TCR was sampled from an adult with an advanced solid tumor such as melanoma, head and neck, liver or kidney cancer. The material was CD4+ or CD8+ T cells sorted from blood, obtained in a trial of the OX40 agonist ivuxolimab. The chain carries TRBV13 and TRBJ2-2; maybe TRBD1 (5 bases). This CDR3 reads CASSLTRQILTNTGELFF. CDR3 bases: TGTGCCAGCAGCTTAACTCGACAGATATTAACGAACACCGGGGAGCTGTTTTTT. The variable domain in full, with the rest retrieved from reference TRBV13 and TRBJ2-2, is AAGVIQSPRHLIKEKRETATLKCYPIPRHDTVYWYQQGPGQDPQFLISFYEKMQSDKGSIPDRFSAQQFSDYHSELNMSSLELGDSALYFCASSLTRQILTNTGELFFGEGSRLTVL.